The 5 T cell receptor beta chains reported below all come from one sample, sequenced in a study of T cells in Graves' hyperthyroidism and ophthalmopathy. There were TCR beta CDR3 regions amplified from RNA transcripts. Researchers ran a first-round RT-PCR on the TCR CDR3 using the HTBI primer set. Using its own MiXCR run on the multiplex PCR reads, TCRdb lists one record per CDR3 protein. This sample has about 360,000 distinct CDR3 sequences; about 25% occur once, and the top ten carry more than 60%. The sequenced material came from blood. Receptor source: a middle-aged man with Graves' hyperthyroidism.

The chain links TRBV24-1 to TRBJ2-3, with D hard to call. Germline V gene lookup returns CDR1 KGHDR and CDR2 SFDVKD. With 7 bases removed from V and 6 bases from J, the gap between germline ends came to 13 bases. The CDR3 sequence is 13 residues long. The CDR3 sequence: CATRSSRTDTQYF. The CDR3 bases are TGTGCCACCAGATCGAGCAGGACGGATACGCAGTATTTT.

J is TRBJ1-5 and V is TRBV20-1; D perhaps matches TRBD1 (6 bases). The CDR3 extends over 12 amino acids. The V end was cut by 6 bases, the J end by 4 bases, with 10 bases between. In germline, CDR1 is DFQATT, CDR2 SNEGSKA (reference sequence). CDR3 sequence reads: CSATTGNQPQHF. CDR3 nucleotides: TGCAGTGCCACAACAGGGAATCAGCCCCAGCATTTT.

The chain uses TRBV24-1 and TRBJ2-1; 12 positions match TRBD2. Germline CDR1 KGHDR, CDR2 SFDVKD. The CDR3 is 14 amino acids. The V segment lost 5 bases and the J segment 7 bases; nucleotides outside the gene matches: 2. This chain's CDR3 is CATSGTSGRNEQFF. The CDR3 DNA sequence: TGTGCCACCAGTGGAACTAGCGGGAGGAATGAGCAGTTCTTC.

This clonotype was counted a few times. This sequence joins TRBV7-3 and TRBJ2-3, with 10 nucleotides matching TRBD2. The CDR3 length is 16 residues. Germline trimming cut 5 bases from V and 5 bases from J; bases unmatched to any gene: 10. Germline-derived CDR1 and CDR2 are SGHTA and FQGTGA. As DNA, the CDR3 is TGTGCCAGCAGCCCGGGGACTAGCGAGTGGAGAGATACGCAGTATTTT. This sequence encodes CASSPGTSEWRDTQYF.

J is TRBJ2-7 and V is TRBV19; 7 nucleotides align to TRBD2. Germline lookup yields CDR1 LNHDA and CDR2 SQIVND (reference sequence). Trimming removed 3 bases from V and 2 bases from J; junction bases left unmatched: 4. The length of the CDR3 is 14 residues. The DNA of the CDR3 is TGTGCCAGTAGTATGAGCGGGACCACCTACGAGCAGTACTTC. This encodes CASSMSGTTYEQYF.